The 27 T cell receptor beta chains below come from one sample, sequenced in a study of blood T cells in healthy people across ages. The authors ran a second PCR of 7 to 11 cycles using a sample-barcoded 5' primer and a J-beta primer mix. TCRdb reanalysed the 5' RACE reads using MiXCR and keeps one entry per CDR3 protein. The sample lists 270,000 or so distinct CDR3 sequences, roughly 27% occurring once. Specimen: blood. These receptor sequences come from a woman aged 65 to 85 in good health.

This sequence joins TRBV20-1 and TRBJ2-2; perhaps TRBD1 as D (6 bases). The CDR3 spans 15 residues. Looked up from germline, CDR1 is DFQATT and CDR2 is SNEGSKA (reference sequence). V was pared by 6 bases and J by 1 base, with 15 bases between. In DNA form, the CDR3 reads TGCAGTGCGAACGACGGACAGAAGAACACCGGGGAGCTGTTTTTT. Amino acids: CSANDGQKNTGELFF.

CDR3: CSVEEQGDVSGYTF. The CDR3 nucleotides read TGCAGCGTTGAGGAACAGGGGGATGTTAGTGGCTACACCTTC. The V gene is TRBV29-1, the J gene TRBJ1-2, with 8 bases fitting TRBD1. Germline assignment: CDR1 SQVTM and CDR2 ANQGSEA. V lost 3 bases, J lost 7 bases, and 10 bases stayed unmatched. CDR3 size: 14 residues.

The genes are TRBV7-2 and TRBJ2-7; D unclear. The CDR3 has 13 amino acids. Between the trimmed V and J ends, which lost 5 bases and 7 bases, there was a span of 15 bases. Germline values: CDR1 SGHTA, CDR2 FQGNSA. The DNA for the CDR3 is TGTGCCAGCAGCCCTGGCCCTCAAAGGGAGCAGTACTTC. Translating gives CASSPGPQREQYF.

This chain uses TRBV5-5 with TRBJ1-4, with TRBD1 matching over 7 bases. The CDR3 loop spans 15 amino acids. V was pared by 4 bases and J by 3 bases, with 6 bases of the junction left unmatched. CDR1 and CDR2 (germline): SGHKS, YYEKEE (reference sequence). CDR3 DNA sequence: TGTGCCAGCAGCGCCCAGGGACAGCCTAATGAAAAACTGTTTTTT. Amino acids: CASSAQGQPNEKLFF.

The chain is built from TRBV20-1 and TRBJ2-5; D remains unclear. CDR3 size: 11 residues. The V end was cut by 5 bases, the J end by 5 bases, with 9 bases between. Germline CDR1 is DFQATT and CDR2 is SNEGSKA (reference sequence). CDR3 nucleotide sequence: TGCAGTGCTCTAGGAAGGGAGACCCAGTACTTC. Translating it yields CSALGRETQYF.

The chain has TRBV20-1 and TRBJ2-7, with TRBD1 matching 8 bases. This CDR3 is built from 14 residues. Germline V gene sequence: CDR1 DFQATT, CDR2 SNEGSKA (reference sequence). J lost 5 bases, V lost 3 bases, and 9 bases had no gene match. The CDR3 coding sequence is TGCAGTGCTAGGGAGGGACAGGAAAGAGACGAGCAGTACTTC. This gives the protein CSAREGQERDEQYF.

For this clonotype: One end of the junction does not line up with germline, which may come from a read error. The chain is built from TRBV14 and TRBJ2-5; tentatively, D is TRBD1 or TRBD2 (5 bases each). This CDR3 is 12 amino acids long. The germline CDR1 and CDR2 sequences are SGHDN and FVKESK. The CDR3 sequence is CASSLSWGTRYF. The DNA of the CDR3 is TGTGCCAGCAGCTTGTCATGGGGGACCCGGTACTTC.

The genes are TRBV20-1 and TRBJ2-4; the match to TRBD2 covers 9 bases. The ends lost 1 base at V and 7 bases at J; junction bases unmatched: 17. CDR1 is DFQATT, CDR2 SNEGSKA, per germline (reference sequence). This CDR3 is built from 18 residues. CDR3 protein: CSARVSGRTFIPSNIQYF. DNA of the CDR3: TGCAGTGCTAGAGTGAGCGGGAGGACCTTTATTCCCAGTAACATTCAGTACTTC.

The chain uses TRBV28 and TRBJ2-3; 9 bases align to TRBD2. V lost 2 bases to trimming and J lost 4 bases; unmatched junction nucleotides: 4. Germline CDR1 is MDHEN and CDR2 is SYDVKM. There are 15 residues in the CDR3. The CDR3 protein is CASSLPSGKADTQYF. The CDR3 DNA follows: TGTGCCAGCAGTTTACCTAGCGGGAAGGCAGATACGCAGTATTTT.

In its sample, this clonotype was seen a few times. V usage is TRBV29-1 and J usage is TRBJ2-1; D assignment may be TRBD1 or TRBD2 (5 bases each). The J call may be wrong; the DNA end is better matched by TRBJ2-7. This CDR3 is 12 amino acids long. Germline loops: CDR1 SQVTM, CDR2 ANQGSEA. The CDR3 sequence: CSVAGTSYEQYF. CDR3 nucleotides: TGCAGCGTTGCTGGGACGTCCTACGAGCAGTACTTC.

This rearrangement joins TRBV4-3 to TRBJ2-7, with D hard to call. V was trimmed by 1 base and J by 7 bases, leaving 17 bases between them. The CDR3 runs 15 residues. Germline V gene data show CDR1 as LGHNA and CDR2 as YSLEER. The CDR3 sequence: CASSQAFDPQLEQYF. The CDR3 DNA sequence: TGCGCCAGCAGCCAAGCCTTCGATCCCCAGCTGGAGCAGTACTTC.

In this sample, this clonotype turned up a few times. CDR3 sequence (DNA): TGTGCCAGCCGAAGGGTGCAGGGGGGCAATGAGCAGTTCTTC. This sequence encodes CASRRVQGGNEQFF. The chain has TRBV6-2 or TRBV6-3 and TRBJ2-5; D perhaps matches TRBD1 (7 bases). The J call is uncertain, as TRBJ2-1 better fits the DNA end. Germline V gene sequence: CDR1 MNHEY, CDR2 SVGEGT. The CDR3 runs 14 residues.

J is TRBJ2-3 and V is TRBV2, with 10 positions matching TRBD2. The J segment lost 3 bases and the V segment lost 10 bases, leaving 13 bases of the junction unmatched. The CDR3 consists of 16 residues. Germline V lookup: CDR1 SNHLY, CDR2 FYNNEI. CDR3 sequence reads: CATNSPSGSLTDTQYF. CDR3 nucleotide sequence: TGTGCCACCAATTCCCCTAGCGGGAGTTTGACAGATACGCAGTATTTT.

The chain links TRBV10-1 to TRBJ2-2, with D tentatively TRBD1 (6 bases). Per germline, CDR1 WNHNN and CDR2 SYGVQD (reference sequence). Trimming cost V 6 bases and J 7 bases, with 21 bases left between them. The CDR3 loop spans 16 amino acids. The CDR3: CASRFASQGKIGELFF. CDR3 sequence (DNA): TGCGCCAGCAGATTTGCCTCGCAGGGGAAGATCGGGGAGCTGTTTTTT.

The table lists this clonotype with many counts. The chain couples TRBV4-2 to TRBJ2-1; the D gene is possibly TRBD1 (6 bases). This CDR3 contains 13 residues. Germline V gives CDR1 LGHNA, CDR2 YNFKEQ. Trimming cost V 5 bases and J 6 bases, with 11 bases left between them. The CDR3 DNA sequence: TGTGCCAGCAGCTACAGGGTTGGCAATGAGCAGTTCTTC. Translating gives CASSYRVGNEQFF.

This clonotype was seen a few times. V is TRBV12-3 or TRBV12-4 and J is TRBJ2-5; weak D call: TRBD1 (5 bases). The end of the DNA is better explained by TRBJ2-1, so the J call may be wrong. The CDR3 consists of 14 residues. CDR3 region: CASSLARQGYEQFF. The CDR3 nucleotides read TGTGCCAGCAGTTTAGCGCGTCAGGGCTATGAGCAGTTCTTC.

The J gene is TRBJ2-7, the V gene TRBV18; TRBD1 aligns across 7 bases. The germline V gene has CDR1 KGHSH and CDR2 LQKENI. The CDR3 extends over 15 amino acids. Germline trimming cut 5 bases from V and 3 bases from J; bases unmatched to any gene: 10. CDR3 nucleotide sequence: TGTGCCAGCTCAATCCAAGGGACAGACATCTACGAGCAGTACTTC. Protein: CASSIQGTDIYEQYF.

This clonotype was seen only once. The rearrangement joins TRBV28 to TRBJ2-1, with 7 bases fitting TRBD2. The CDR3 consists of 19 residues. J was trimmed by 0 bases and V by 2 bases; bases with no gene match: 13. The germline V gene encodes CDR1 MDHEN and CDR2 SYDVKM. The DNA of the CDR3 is TGTGCCAGCAGTTTACAAGCGGGACCATCTTGGAGCTCCTACAATGAGCAGTTCTTC. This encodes CASSLQAGPSWSSYNEQFF.

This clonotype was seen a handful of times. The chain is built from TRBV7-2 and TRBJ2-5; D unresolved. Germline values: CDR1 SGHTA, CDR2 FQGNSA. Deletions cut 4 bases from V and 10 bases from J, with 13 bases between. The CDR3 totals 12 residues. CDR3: CASSSTFEDQYF. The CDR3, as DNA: TGTGCCAGCAGCTCAACATTCGAGGACCAGTACTTC.

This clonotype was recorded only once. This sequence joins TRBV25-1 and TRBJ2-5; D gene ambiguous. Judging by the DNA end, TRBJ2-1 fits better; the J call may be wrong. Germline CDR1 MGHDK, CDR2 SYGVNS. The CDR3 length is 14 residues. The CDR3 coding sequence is TGTGCCAGCAGTGAATCGGGCAGCTTCAATGAGCAGTTCTTC. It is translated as CASSESGSFNEQFF.

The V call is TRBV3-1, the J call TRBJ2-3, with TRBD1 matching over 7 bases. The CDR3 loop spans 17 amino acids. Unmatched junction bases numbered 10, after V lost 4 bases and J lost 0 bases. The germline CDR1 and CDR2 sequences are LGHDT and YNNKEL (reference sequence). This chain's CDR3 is CASSRLGQFWSTDTQYF. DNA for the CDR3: TGTGCCAGCAGCCGACTGGGACAGTTTTGGAGCACAGATACGCAGTATTTT.

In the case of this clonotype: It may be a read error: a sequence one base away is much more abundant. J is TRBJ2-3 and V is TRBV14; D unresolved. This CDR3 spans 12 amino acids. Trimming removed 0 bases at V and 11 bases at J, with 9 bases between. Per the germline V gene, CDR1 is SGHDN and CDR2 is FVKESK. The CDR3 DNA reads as TGTGCCAGCAGCCAAGACGCCCTCTTGCAGTATTTT. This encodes CASSQDALLQYF.

The CDR3 spells CASSPGPVSETQYF. The CDR3 DNA reads as TGTGCCAGCAGCCCGGGACCGGTGTCAGAGACCCAGTACTTC. This chain uses TRBV6-6 with TRBJ2-5; possibly TRBD1 or TRBD2 for D (5 bases each). The germline V and J ends were trimmed by 6 bases and 4 bases, with 15 bases remaining between them. The germline CDR1 and CDR2 sequences are MNHNY and SVGAGI (reference sequence). The CDR3 extends over 14 amino acids.

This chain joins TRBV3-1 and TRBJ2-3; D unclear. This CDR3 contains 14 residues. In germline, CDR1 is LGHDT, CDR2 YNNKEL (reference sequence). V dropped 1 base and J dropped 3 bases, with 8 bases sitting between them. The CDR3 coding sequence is TGTGCCAGCAGCCAAGTGGACGGGACAGATACGCAGTATTTT. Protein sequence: CASSQVDGTDTQYF.

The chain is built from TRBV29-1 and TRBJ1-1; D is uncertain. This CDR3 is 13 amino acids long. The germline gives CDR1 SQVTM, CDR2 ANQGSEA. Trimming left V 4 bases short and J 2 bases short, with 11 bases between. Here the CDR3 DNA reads TGCAGCGTTGTAACGCCGGTAAACACTGAAGCTTTCTTT. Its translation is CSVVTPVNTEAFF.

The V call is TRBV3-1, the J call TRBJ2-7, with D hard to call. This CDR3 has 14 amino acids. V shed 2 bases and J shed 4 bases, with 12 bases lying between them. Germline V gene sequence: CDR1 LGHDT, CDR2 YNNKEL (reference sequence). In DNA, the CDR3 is TGTGCCAGCAGCCAATTAAGCGAACCGTACGAGCAGTACTTC. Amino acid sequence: CASSQLSEPYEQYF.

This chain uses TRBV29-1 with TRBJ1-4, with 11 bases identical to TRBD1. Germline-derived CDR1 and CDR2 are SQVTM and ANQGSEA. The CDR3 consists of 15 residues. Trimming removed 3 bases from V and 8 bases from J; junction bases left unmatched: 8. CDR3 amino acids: CSVEEGTGGDEKLFF. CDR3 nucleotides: TGCAGCGTTGAGGAAGGGACAGGGGGGGACGAAAAACTGTTTTTT.